The present T cell receptor (beta chain) was sequenced within a study of T cell clonality in common variable immunodeficiency. Findings of the study overall: In common variable immunodeficiency, TCR beta chains reportedly carried fewer deletions and N-nucleotide insertions. CVID subjects showed higher TCRbeta clonality than healthy controls. CVID patient heterogeneity limited repertoire-clinical complication correlations.

The repertoire was sequenced with immunoSEQ multiplex PCR; TCRdb's copy has only in-frame clones and lacks some. This repertoire lists around 34,000 clones without singletons; 2.5% to 3% sits in the top ten. CDR3 length: 16 amino acids. V shed 3 bases and J shed 5 bases, with 17 bases lying between them. Per the germline V gene, CDR1 is KGHSY and CDR2 is FQNENV. This clone was observed many times. Antigen specificity is unknown. The sequenced fragment ends 3 residues before the CDR3 boundary, so the rest is inferred from the germline J gene. Patients and controls were mostly of Caucasian heritage. Material: peripheral blood mononuclear cells. This TCR was recovered from a person aged 18 to 75 in good health. This chain uses TRBV16 with TRBJ2-1; a possible D gene is TRBD2 (6 bases). Partial CDR3 DNA: TGTGCCAGCAGCCATTTTAACCTAGCGTCAAACAATGAG. Translated, it gives CASSHFNLASNNE. The CDR3 as a whole reads CASSHFNLASNNEQFF.